This TCR beta chain was sequenced in a study of cytomegalovirus exposure and HLA in healthy donors. Overall study results and limits: There were around 160 TCR beta chains listed as cytomegalovirus-associated. Segments of the TCR beta V type were, in most cases, productive about 87% or about 30% of the time in an earlier analysis.

Concerning this clone itself: Its specificity is not known.

Vbeta (60) and Jbeta (13) primers were used in the PCR. This table comes from immunoSEQ multiplex PCR, and its TCRdb copy is limited to in-frame clones, with some not included. This sample has about 140,000 clones; around a tenth occur once, and the top ten carry under 2%. The material sequenced was PBMCs. The sequence came from a man aged 50-60 years in good health and CMV-seronegative.

CDR3 protein: CAISESWGRGEKLFF. The CDR3 DNA is TGTGCCATCAGTGAATCGTGGGGAAGAGGGGAAAAACTGTTTTTT. The V and J genes are TRBV10-3 and TRBJ1-4, with unresolved D. Per germline, CDR1 ENHRY and CDR2 SYGVKD. V was clipped by 3 bases and J by 8 bases, with 16 bases between them. The CDR3 contains 15 residues.